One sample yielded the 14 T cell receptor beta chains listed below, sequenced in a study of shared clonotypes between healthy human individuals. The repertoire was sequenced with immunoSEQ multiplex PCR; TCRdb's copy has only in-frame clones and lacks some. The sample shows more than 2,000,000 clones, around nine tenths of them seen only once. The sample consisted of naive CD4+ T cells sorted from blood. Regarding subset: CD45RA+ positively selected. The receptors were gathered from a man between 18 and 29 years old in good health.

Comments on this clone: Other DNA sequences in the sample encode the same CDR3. CDR3 nucleotides: TGCGCCAGCAGCTTGGTTGCGGGGGCTGGAAACACCATATATTTT. As protein: CASSLVAGAGNTIYF. The chain recombines TRBV5-1 with TRBJ1-3; tentatively, D is TRBD1 (5 bases). Germline-derived CDR1 and CDR2 are SGHRS and YFSETQ. V lost 0 bases and J 2 bases, leaving 9 bases between the germline ends. The CDR3 is 15 amino acids.

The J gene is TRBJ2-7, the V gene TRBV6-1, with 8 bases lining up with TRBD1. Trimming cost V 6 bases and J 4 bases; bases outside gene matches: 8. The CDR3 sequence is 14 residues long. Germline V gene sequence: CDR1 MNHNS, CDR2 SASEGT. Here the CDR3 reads CASRKAGGVYEQYF. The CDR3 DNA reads TGTGCCAGCAGGAAGGCAGGGGGCGTTTACGAGCAGTACTTC.

The CDR3 DNA is TGTGCCAGCAGTGCCTCAGACGGCGGGGGCATCAGGGAGTATTTT. Protein product: CASSASDGGGIREYF. V and J are TRBV2 and TRBJ2-3, with D perhaps matching TRBD2 (7 bases). From germline, CDR1 is SNHLY and CDR2 FYNNEI. Trimming removed 4 bases from V and 13 bases from J, with 24 bases in between. The CDR3 has 15 residues.

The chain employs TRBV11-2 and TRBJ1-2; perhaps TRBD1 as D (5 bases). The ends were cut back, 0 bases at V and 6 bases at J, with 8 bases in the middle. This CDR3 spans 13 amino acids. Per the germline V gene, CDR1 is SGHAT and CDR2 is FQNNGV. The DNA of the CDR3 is TGTGCCAGCAGCTTAGATATGGGGGATGGCTACACCTTC. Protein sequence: CASSLDMGDGYTF.

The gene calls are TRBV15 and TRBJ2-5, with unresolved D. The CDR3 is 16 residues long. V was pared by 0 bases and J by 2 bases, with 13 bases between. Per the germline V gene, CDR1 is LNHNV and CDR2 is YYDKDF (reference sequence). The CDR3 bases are TGTGCCACCAGCAGAGAGCTCCCCCTTTTACAAGAGACCCAGTACTTC. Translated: CATSRELPLLQETQYF.

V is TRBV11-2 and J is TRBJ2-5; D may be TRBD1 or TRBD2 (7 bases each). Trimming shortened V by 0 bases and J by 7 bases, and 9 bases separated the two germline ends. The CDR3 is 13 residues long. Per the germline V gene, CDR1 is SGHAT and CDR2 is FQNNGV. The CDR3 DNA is TGTGCCAGCAGCTTAGACAGGGGGGGGACCCAGTACTTC. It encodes CASSLDRGGTQYF.

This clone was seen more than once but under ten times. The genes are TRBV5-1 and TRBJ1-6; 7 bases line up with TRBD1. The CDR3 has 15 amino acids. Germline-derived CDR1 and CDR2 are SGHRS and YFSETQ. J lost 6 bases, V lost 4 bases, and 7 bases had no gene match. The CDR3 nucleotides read TGCGCCAGCAGCGGAGGGACAGAAGGTAATTCACCCCTCCACTTT. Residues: CASSGGTEGNSPLHF.

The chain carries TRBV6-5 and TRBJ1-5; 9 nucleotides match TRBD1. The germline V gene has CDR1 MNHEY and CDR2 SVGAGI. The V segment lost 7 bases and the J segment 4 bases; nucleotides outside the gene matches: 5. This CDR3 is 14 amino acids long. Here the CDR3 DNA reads TGTGCCAGCACCCATGGACAGGGGAATCAGCCCCAGCATTTT. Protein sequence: CASTHGQGNQPQHF.

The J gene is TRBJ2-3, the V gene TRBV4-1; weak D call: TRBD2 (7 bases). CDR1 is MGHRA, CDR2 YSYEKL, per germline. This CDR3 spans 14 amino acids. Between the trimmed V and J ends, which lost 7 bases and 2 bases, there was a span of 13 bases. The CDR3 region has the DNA TGCGCCAGCACCGCGGGGGCGGACACAGATACGCAGTATTTT. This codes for CASTAGADTDTQYF.

CDR3 amino acids: CASTSGQRTDTQYF. CDR3 sequence (DNA): TGTGCCAGCACCTCGGGTCAACGCACAGATACGCAGTATTTT. The gene calls are TRBV9 and TRBJ2-3; D unclear. V lost 6 bases and J 1 base, leaving 12 bases between the germline ends. The CDR3 is 14 residues long. Germline CDR1 SGDLS, CDR2 YYNGEE.

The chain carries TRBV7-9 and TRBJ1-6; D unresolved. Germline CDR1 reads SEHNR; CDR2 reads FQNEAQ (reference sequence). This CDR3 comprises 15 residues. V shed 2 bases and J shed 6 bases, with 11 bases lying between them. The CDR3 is CASSLKGNINSPLHF. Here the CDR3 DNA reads TGTGCCAGCAGCTTAAAGGGCAATATTAATTCACCCCTCCACTTT.

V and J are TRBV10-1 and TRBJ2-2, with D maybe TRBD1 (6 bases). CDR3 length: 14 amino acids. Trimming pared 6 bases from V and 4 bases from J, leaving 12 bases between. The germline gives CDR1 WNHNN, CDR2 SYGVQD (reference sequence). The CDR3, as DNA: TGCGCCAGCAGCGCGGACAGCAGCACCGGGGAGCTGTTTTTT. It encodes CASSADSSTGELFF.

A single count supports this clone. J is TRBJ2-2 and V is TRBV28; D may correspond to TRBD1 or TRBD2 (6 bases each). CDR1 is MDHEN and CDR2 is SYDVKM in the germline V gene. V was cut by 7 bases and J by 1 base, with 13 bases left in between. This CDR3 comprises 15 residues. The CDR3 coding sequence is TGTGCCAGCACCTTAGGGGGAGGGAACACCGGGGAGCTGTTTTTT. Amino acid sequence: CASTLGGGNTGELFF.

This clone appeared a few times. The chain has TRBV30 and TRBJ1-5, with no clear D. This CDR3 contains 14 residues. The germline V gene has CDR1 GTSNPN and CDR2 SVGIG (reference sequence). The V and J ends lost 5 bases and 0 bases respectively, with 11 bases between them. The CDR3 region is CAWGRWDSNQPQHF. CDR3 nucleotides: TGTGCCTGGGGAAGGTGGGATAGCAATCAGCCCCAGCATTTT. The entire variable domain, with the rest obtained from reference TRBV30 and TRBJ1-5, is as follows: SQTIHQWPATLVQPVGSPLSLECTVEGTSNPNLYWYRQAAGRGLQLLFYSVGIGQISSEVPQNLSASRPQDRQFILSSKKLLLSDSGFYLCAWGRWDSNQPQHFGDGTRLSIL.